A single sample is the source of the 4 T cell receptor beta chains below, sequenced in a study of cytomegalovirus exposure and HLA in healthy donors. The PCR ran on 60 Vbeta and 13 Jbeta primers. Assay: immunoSEQ multiplex PCR; the TCRdb copy retains only in-frame clones and omits some. The data hold 150,000 to 200,000 clones, with more than 75% observed a single time. Sequenced input: PBMCs. These receptors came from a girl aged 5 to 17 in good health and CMV-seropositive.

This chain uses TRBV9 with TRBJ1-4; TRBD1 aligns across 7 bases. Germline trimming cut 0 bases from V and 5 bases from J; bases unmatched to any gene: 4. CDR1 is SGDLS and CDR2 is YYNGEE in the germline V gene. This CDR3 has 15 amino acids. The CDR3 sequence: CASSVGDRLNEKLFF. As DNA, the CDR3 is TGTGCCAGCAGCGTAGGGGACAGACTAAATGAAAAACTGTTTTTT.

The rearrangement uses TRBV28 and TRBJ1-5; 8 bases agree with TRBD1. V shed 6 bases and J 5 bases; nucleotides not matched to a gene: 27. CDR1 and CDR2 from the germline V gene are MDHEN and SYDVKM. The CDR3 has 21 amino acids. In DNA, the CDR3 is TGTGCCAGCAGCCGGGGGAGGAGACAGGGGATGGGAAGGGGGTCCCATCAGCCCCAGCATTTT. It codes for CASSRGRRQGMGRGSHQPQHF.

This rearrangement joins TRBV2 to TRBJ1-5, with a possible D match to TRBD1 (5 bases). This CDR3 has 15 amino acids. The germline V and J ends were trimmed by 6 bases and 6 bases, with 18 bases remaining between them. Germline V lookup: CDR1 SNHLY, CDR2 FYNNEI. In nucleotides, the CDR3 is TGTGCCAGCAGCCACCGGGACCCGGGGGGTCAGCCCCAGCATTTT. Its protein product is CASSHRDPGGQPQHF.

The V gene is TRBV7-3, the J gene TRBJ2-7; TRBD2 is a possible D gene (6 bases). The CDR3 totals 13 residues. Germline V CDR1 and CDR2: SGHTA, FQGTGA. Trimming took 5 bases from V and 5 from J, leaving 13 bases between them. In nucleotides, the CDR3 is TGTGCCAGCAGCCAGGCCGGGAGTGACGAGCAGTACTTC. It is translated as CASSQAGSDEQYF.